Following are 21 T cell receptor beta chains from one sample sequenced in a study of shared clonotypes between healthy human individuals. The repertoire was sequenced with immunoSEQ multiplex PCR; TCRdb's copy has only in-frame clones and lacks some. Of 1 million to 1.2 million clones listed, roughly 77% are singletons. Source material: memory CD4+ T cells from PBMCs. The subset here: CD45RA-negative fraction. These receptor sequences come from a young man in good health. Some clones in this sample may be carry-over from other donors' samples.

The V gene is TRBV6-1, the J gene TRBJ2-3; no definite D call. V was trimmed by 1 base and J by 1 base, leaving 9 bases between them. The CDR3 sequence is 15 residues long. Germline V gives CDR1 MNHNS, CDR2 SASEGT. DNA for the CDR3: TGTGCCAGCAGTGAAGGCGGACCGGGCACAGATACGCAGTATTTT. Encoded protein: CASSEGGPGTDTQYF.

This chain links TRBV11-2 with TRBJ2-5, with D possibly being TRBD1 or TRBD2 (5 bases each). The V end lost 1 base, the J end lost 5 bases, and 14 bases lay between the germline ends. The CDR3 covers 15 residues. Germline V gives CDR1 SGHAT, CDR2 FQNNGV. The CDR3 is CASSLGLGTVETQYF. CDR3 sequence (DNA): TGTGCCAGCAGCTTAGGGTTGGGGACCGTTGAGACCCAGTACTTC.

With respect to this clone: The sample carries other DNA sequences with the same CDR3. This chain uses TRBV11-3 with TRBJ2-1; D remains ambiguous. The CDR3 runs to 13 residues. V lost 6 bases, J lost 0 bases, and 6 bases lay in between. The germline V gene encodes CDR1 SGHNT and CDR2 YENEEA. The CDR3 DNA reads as TGTGCCAGCAGTCCGGGCTCCTACAATGAGCAGTTCTTC. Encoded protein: CASSPGSYNEQFF.

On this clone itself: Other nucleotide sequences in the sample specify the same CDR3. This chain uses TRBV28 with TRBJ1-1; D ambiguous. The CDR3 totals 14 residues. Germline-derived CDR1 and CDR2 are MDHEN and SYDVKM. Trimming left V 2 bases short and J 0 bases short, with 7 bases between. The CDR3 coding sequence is TGTGCCAGCAGTTTAAGGCAGATGAACACTGAAGCTTTCTTT. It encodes CASSLRQMNTEAFF. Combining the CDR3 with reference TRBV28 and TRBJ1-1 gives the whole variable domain DVKVTQSSRYLVKRTGEKVFLECVQDMDHENMFWYRQDPGLGLRLIYFSYDVKMKEKGDIPEGYSVSREKKERFSLILESASTNQTSMYLCASSLRQMNTEAFFGQGTRLTVV.

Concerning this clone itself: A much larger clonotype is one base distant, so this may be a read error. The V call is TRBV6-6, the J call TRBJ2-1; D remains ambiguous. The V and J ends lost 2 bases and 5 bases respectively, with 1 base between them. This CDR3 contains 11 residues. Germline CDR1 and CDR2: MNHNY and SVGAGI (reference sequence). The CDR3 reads CASSYNNEQFF. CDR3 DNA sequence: TGTGCCAGCAGTTACAACAATGAGCAGTTCTTC.

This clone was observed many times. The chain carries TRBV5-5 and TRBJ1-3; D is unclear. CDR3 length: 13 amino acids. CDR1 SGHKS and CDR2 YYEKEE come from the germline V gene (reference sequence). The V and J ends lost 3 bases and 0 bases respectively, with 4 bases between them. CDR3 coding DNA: TGTGCCAGCAGCTCACGCTCTGGAAACACCATATATTTT. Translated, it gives CASSSRSGNTIYF.

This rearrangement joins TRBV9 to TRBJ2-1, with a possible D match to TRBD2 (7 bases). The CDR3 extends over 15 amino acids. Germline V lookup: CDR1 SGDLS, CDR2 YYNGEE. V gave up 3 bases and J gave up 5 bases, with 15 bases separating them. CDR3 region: CASSAEGDYHNEQFF. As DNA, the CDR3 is TGTGCCAGCAGCGCCGAGGGGGACTACCACAATGAGCAGTTCTTC.

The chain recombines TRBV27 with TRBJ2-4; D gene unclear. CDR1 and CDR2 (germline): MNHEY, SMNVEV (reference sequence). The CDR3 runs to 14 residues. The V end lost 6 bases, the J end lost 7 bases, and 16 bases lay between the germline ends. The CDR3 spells CASSRRRQLNIQYF. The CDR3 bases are TGTGCCAGCAGCCGGCGGAGACAATTGAACATTCAGTACTTC.

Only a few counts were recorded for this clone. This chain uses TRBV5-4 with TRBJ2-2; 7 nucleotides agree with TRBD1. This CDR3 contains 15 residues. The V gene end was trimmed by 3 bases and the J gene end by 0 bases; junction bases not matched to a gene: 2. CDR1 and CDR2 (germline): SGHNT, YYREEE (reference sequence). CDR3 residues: CASSSGQPNTGELFF. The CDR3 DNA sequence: TGTGCCAGCAGCTCGGGACAGCCGAACACCGGGGAGCTGTTTTTT.

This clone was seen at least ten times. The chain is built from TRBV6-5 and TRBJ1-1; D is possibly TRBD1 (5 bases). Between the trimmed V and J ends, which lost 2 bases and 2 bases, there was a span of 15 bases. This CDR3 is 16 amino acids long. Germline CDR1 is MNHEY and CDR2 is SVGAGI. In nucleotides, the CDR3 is TGTGCCAGCAGTTACCGGGCAGGGTCGGTAAACACTGAAGCTTTCTTT. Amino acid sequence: CASSYRAGSVNTEAFF.

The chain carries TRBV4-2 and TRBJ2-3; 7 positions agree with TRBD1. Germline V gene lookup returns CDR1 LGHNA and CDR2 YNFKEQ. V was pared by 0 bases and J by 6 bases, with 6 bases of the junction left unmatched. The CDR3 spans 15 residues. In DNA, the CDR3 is TGTGCCAGCAGCCAAGAATCCGACAGGGCGGATACGCAGTATTTT. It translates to CASSQESDRADTQYF.

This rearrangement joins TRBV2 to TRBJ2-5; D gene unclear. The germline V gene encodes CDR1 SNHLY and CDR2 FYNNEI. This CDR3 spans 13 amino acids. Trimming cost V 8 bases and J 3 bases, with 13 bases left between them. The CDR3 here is CASSRGVEETQYF. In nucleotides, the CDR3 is TGTGCCAGCTCCCGCGGAGTTGAAGAGACCCAGTACTTC.

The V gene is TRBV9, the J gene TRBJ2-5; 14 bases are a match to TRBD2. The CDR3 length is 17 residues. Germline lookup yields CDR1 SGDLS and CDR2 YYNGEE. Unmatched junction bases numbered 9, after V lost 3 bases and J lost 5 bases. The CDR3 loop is CASSARAGLAGVETQYF. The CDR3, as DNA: TGTGCCAGCAGCGCCCGAGCGGGACTAGCGGGAGTGGAGACCCAGTACTTC.

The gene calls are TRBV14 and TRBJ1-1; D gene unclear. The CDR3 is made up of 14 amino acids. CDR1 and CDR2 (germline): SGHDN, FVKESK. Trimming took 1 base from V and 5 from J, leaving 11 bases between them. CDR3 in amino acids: CASSQVMLATEAFF. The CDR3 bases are TGTGCCAGCAGCCAAGTGATGCTGGCAACTGAAGCTTTCTTT.

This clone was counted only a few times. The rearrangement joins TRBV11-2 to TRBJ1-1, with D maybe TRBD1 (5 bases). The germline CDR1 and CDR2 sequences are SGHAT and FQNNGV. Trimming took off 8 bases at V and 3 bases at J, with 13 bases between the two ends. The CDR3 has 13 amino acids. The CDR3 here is CASGDALDTEAFF. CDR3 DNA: TGTGCCAGCGGGGACGCTCTAGACACTGAAGCTTTCTTT.

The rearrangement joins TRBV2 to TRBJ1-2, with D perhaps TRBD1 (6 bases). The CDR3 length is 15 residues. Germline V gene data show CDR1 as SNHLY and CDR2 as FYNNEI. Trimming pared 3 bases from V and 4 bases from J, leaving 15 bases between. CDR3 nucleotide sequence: TGTGCCAGCAGTGACACCAAACAGGGAGGCTATGGCTACACCTTC. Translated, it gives CASSDTKQGGYGYTF.

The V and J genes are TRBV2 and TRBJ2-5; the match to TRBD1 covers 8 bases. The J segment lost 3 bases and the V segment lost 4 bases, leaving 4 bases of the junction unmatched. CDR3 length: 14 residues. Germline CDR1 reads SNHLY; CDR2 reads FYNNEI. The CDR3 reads CASSVLTGEETQYF. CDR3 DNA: TGTGCCAGCAGTGTTCTGACAGGGGAAGAGACCCAGTACTTC.

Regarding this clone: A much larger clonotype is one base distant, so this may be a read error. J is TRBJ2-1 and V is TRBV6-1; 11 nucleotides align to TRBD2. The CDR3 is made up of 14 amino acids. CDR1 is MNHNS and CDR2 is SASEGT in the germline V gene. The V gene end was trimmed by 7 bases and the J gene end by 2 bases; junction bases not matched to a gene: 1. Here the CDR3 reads CASKLAGAYNEQFF. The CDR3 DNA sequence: TGTGCCAGCAAACTAGCGGGAGCCTACAATGAGCAGTTCTTC.

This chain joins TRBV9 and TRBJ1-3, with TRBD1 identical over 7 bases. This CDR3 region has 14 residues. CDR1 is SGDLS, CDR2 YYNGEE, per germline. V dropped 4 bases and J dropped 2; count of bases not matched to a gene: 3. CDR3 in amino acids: CASSRGQAGNTIYF. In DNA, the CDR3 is TGTGCCAGCAGCAGAGGACAGGCTGGAAACACCATATATTTT. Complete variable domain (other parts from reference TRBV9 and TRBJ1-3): DSGVTQTPKHLITATGQRVTLRCSPRSGDLSVYWYQQSLDQGLQFLIQYYNGEERAKGNILERFSAQQFPDLHSELNLSSLELGDSALYFCASSRGQAGNTIYFGEGSWLTVV.

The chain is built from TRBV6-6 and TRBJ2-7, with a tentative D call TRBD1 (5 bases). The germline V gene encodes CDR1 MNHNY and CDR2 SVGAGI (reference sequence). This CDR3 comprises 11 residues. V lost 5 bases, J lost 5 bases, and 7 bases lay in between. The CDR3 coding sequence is TGTGCCAGCAGTGACAGAAACGAGCAGTACTTC. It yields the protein CASSDRNEQYF.

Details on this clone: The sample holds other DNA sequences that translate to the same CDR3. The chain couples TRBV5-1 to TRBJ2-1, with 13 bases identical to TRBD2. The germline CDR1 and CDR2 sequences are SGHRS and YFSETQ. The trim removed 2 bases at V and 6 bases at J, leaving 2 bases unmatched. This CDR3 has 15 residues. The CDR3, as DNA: TGCGCCAGCAGCTTCGGGACTAGCGGGGTCAATGAGCAGTTCTTC. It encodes CASSFGTSGVNEQFF.